The 17 T cell receptor beta chains below come from one sample, sequenced in a study of CXCR3-negative and CXCR3-positive naive CD8 T cells. UMI-labeled 5' RACE TRB cDNA libraries were prepared from the cells. Each CDR3 protein gets one entry in TCRdb, which reprocessed the 5' RACE reads and gives no DNA. Its clone listing holds about 26,000 distinct CDR3 sequences. Material: naive CXCR3- CD8+ T cells from blood. Subset defined: CD45RO-CCR7+CD27+CD95- naive CD8+ T cells lacking CXCR3 (TNR3-). Receptors were obtained from a human donor in good health. Some clones in this sample may be carry-over from other donors' samples.

The genes are TRBV29-1 and TRBJ2-1. The CDR3 is 12 residues long. Germline CDR1 and CDR2: SQVTM and ANQGSEA. CDR3 in amino acids: CSVAGPYNEQFF.

This chain joins TRBV3-1 and TRBJ2-2; without DNA, the TCRdb call of TRBD1 cannot be checked. There are 16 residues in the CDR3. Germline V gene data show CDR1 as LGHDT and CDR2 as YNNKEL (reference sequence). CDR3 in amino acids: CASSQVGTGDTGELFF.

J is TRBJ2-7 and V is TRBV29-1; TCRdb outputs TRBD1, but without DNA this stays unchecked. Germline CDR1 SQVTM, CDR2 ANQGSEA. This CDR3 has 13 residues. The CDR3 here is CSARQKLSYEQYF.

V and J are TRBV4-3 and TRBJ2-1; TCRdb picks TRBD2, but there is no DNA to check that call. CDR3 size: 14 residues. Germline V gives CDR1 LGHNA, CDR2 YSLEER. The CDR3 sequence: CASSQEVLAGEQFF.

V and J are TRBV7-9 and TRBJ1-1. Germline V lookup: CDR1 SEHNR, CDR2 FQNEAQ (reference sequence). This CDR3 comprises 15 residues. This chain's CDR3 is CASRTPGRVNTEAFF.

The chain uses TRBV7-9 and TRBJ2-7. Germline CDR1 is SEHNR and CDR2 is FQNEAQ (reference sequence). CDR3 length: 13 residues. This CDR3 reads CASSVTSSYEQYF.

The gene calls are TRBV7-2 and TRBJ2-7; the TCRdb D gene call, TRBD1, has no DNA to confirm it. This CDR3 spans 15 amino acids. The germline gives CDR1 SGHTA, CDR2 FQGNSA. CDR3 amino acids: CASSLGAGDTYEQYF.

By frequency, this clonotype registers medium-sized. The CDR3 reads CASSQGWDSTYEQYF. This chain uses TRBV4-1 with TRBJ2-7; no DNA is available, so the TRBD1 call from TCRdb remains unchecked. The CDR3 extends over 15 amino acids. Germline lookup yields CDR1 MGHRA and CDR2 YSYEKL.

The V call is TRBV4-3, the J call TRBJ2-7; as DNA is missing, the TRBD1 call by TCRdb cannot be tested. CDR1 is LGHNA, CDR2 YSLEER, per germline. The CDR3 is 16 amino acids. The CDR3 is CASTPSFRDRTYEQYF.

The chain carries TRBV6-5 and TRBJ2-7. This CDR3 has 16 amino acids. Looked up from germline, CDR1 is MNHEY and CDR2 is SVGAGI. The CDR3: CASSGSTERNSYEQYF.

The CDR3 protein is CSVEGRLGRSTDTQYF. The chain joins TRBV29-1 to TRBJ2-3; as DNA is missing, the TRBD1 call by TCRdb cannot be tested. The CDR3 length is 16 residues. Germline-derived CDR1 and CDR2 are SQVTM and ANQGSEA.

The V gene is TRBV29-1, the J gene TRBJ2-7; no DNA is available, so the TRBD1 call from TCRdb remains unchecked. Germline V gene lookup returns CDR1 SQVTM and CDR2 ANQGSEA. The CDR3 covers 14 residues. The CDR3 spells CSVEDQTGSYEQYF.

The V gene is TRBV29-1, the J gene TRBJ2-1; without DNA, the TCRdb call of TRBD2 cannot be checked. This CDR3 spans 14 amino acids. Germline V gene data show CDR1 as SQVTM and CDR2 as ANQGSEA. The CDR3 loop is CSVGAGVPLNEQFF.

This rearrangement joins TRBV29-1 to TRBJ2-2; the TCRdb D gene call, TRBD1, has no DNA to confirm it. Germline lookup yields CDR1 SQVTM and CDR2 ANQGSEA. The CDR3 consists of 14 residues. CDR3: CSVDPGANTGELFF.

The CDR3 spells CSVEVDSYEQYF. The rearrangement joins TRBV29-1 to TRBJ2-7. The germline CDR1 and CDR2 sequences are SQVTM and ANQGSEA. This CDR3 is 12 amino acids long.

The chain uses TRBV20-1 and TRBJ1-2. CDR1 DFQATT and CDR2 SNEGSKA come from the germline V gene (reference sequence). The CDR3 totals 13 residues. CDR3 residues: CSAREDPGYGYTF.

The chain links TRBV27 to TRBJ2-3; TCRdb gives TRBD2 as the D gene, but with no DNA this cannot be confirmed. CDR1 is MNHEY and CDR2 is SMNVEV in the germline V gene (reference sequence). This CDR3 is built from 14 residues. The CDR3 reads CASSLTSGGRTQYF.